The T cell receptor beta chain described here comes from a study of blood T cell repertoires in COVID-19. The assay was immunoSEQ multiplex PCR, and TCRdb's table has in-frame clones only and misses some. The sample shows about 170,000 clones, 85% of them seen only once. Germline V gives CDR1 MDHEN, CDR2 SYDVKM. The CDR3 length is 12 residues. Trimming pared 5 bases from V and 4 bases from J, leaving 8 bases between. This sequence was found in a human donor with acute or convalescent COVID-19. The donor label of this sample is uncertain. The chain is built from TRBV28 and TRBJ1-2; no firm D call. The sequenced sample consisted of peripheral blood. CDR3 loop: CASSPFGYGYTF. CDR3 nucleotide sequence: TGTGCCAGCAGTCCGTTCGGCTATGGCTACACCTTC.